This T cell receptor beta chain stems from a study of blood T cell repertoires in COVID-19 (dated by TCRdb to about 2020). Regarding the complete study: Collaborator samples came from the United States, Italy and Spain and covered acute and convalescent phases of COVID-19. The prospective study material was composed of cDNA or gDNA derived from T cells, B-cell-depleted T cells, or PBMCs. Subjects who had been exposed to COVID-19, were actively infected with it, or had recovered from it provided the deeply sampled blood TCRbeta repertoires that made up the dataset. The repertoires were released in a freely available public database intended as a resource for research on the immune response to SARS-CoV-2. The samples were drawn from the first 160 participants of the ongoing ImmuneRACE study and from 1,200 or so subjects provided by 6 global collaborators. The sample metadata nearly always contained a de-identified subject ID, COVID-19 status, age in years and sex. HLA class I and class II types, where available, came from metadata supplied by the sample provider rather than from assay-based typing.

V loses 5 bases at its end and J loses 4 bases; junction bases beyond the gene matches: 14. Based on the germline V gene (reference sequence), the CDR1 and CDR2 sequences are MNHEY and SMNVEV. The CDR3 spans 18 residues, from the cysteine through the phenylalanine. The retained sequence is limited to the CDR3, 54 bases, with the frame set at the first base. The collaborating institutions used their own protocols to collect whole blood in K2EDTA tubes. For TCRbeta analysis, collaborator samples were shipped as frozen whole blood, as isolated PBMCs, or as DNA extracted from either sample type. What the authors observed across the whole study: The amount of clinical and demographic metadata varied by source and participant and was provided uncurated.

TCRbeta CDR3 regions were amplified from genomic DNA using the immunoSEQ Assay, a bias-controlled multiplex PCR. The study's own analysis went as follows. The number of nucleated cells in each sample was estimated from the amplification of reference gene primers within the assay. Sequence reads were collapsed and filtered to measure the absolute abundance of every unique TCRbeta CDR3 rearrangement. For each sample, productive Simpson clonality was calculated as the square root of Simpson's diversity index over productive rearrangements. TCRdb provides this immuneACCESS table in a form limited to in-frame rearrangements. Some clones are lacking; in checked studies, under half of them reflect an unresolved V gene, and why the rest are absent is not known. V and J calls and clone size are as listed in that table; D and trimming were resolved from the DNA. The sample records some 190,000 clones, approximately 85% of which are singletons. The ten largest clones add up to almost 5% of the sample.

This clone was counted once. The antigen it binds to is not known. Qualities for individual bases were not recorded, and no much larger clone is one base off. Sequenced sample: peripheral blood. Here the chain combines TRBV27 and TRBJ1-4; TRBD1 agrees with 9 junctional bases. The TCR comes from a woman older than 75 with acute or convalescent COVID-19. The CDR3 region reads CASSLRIQGALGNEKLFF. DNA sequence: TGTGCCAGCAGTCTTAGGATACAGGGGGCGCTTGGTAATGAAAAACTGTTTTTT.